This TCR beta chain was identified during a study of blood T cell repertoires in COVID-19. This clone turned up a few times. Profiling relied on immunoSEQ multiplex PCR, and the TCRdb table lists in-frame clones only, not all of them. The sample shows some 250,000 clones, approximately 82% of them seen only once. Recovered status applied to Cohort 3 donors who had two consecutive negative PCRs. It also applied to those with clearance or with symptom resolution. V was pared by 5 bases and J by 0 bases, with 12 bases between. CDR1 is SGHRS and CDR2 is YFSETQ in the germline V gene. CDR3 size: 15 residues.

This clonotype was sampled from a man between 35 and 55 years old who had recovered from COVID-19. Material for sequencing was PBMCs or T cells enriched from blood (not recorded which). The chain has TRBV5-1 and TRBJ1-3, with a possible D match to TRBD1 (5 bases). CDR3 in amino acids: CASSGGASSGNTIYF. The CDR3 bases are TGCGCCAGCAGTGGAGGGGCGAGCTCTGGAAACACCATATATTTT.